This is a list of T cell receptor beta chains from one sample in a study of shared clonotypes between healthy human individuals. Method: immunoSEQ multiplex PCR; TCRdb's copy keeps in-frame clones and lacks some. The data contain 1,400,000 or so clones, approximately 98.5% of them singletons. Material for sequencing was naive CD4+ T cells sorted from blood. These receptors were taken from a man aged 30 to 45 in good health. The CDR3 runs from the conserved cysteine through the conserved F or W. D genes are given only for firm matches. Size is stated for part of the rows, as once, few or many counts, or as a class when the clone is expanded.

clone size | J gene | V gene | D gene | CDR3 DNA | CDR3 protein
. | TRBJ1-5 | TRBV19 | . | TGTGCCAGTACACAGGGCAATCAGCTCCAGCATTTT | CASTQGNQLQHF
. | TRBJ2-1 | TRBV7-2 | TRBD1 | TGTGCCAGCAGCTTTTTCCCCCGGACAGGGGACAATGAGCAGTTCTTC | CASSFFPRTGDNEQFF
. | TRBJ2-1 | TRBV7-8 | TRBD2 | TGTGCCAGCAGCCGGCGGCGGGAGGGCCGGGATGAGCAGTTCTTC | CASSRRREGRDEQFF
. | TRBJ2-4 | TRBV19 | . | TGTGCCAGTAGTATGAGTGGAGCGCTCGGGGCCAAAAACATTCAGTACTTC | CASSMSGALGAKNIQYF
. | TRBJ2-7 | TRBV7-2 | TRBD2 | TGTGCCAGCAGCTTAATGACTAGCGGAAACTACGAGCAGTACTTC | CASSLMTSGNYEQYF
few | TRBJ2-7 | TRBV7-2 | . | TGTGCCAGCAGCTTAACCTACGAGCAGTACTTC | CASSLTYEQYF
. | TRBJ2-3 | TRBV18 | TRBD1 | TGTGCCAGCTCGACCAGGGGGAATACGCAGTATTTT | CASSTRGNTQYF
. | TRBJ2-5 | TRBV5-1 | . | TGCGCCAGCAGCTTGCTTGCGGGGCAAGAGACCCAGTACTTC | CASSLLAGQETQYF
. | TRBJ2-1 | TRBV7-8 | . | TGTGCCAGCGGCCTCTCTCGGCTAGCCTACAATGAGCAGTTCTTC | CASGLSRLAYNEQFF
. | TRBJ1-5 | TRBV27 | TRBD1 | TGTGCCAGCTCAAAAGGACAGGGAAATAGCCCCCAGCATTTT | CASSKGQGNSPQHF
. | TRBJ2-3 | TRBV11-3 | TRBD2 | TGTGCCAGCAGCTTAGGGGGCGGGAGCCGCACAGATACGCAGTATTTT | CASSLGGGSRTDTQYF
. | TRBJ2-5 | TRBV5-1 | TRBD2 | TGCGCCAGCAGCTTGGACCCGGAAGGCGGGAGGGCCGCCCAGTACTTC | CASSLDPEGGRAAQYF
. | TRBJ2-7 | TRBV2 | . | TGTGCCAGCATGGCGGGCCTACCCTACGAGCAGTACTTC | CASMAGLPYEQYF
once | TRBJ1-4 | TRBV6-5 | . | TGTGCCAGCAGTTACTCCTGGGCTAATGAAAAACTGTTTTTT | CASSYSWANEKLFF
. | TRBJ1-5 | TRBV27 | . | TGTGCCAGCAGTCCTAACCCCTCTCAGCCCCAGCATTTT | CASSPNPSQPQHF
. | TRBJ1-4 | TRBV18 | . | TGTGCCAGCTCACCTTCTGACACTGAAAAACTGTTTTTT | CASSPSDTEKLFF
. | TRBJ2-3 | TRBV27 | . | TGTGCCAGCAGTTTCGTAGCGGCGATCACAGATACGCAGTATTTT | CASSFVAAITDTQYF
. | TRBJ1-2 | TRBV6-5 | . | TGTGCCAGCAGCCAGGGGTTGCTTGGCTATGGCTACACCTTC | CASSQGLLGYGYTF
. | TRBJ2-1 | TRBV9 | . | TGTGCCAGCAGCGCGGGGACAACCGGTCTAAGCTCCTACAATGAGCAGTTCTTC | CASSAGTTGLSSYNEQFF
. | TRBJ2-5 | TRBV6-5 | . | TGTGCCAGCAGTTACTCGACGGCACAAGAGACCCAGTACTTC | CASSYSTAQETQYF
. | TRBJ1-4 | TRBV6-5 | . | TGTGCCAGCAGACGGGACACCTATGAAAAACTGTTTTTT | CASRRDTYEKLFF
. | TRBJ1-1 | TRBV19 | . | TGTGCCAGTAGGGGTCTTGGAGGGGCACACACTGAAGCTTTCTTT | CASRGLGGAHTEAFF
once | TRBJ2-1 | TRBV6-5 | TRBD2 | TGTGCCAGCAGTCCCCTGGCGGGAGCCCACAATGAGCAGTTCTTC | CASSPLAGAHNEQFF
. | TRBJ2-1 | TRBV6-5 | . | TGTGCCAGCAGTTATCGTACACCCATGAATGAGCAGTTCTTC | CASSYRTPMNEQFF
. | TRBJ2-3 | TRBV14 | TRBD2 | TGTGCCAGCAGCCAAGATCTAATCGGGATGGTAGCGGGAGGTCCAGATACGCAGTATTTT | CASSQDLIGMVAGGPDTQYF
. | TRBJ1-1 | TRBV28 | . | TGTGCCAGCAGTCCTTCGGTGGGGCTGAACACTGAAGCTTTCTTT | CASSPSVGLNTEAFF
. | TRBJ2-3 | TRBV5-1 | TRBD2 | TGCGCCAGCAGCAGGGGACTAGCGGGAGGGGAGGATACGCAGTATTTT | CASSRGLAGGEDTQYF
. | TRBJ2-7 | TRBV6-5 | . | TGTGCCAGCAGAGATCCGGTTGTTAGGGAGCAGTACTTC | CASRDPVVREQYF
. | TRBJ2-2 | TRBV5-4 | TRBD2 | TGTGCCAGCAGCGTGGCTGGAGCGGGAGATGTCGGGGAGCTGTTTTTT | CASSVAGAGDVGELFF
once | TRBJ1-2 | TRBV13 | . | TGTGCCATTTCGACAGCTAACTATGGCTACACCTTC | CAISTANYGYTF
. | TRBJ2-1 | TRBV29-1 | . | TGCAGCGTTGGACCCAGACGGGGGAATGAGCAGTTCTTC | CSVGPRRGNEQFF
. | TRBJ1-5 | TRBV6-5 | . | TGTGCCAGCAATCCCCTTGCGAATCAGCCCCAGCATTTT | CASNPLANQPQHF
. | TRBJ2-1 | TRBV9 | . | TGTGCCAGCAGCGTAGACGGGAGATTCTCCTACAATGAGCAGTTCTTC | CASSVDGRFSYNEQFF
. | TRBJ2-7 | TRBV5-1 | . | TGCGCCAGCAGCTTGGCCGAAGGTCCCTACGAGCAGTACTTC | CASSLAEGPYEQYF
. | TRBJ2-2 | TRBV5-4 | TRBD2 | TGTGCCAGCAGCCCGAGCGGGGGGAACACCGGGGAGCTGTTTTTT | CASSPSGGNTGELFF
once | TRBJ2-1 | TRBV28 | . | TGTGCCAGCAGTGCCTCCGGGACTTCCTTTGACAATGAGCAGTTCTTC | CASSASGTSFDNEQFF
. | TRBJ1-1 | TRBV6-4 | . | TGTGCCAGCAGTCCCTCTATGAACACTGAAGCTTTCTTT | CASSPSMNTEAFF
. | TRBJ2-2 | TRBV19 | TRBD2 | TGTGCCAGTAGGGGGACTAGCGGGTCAACTGCCGGGGAGCTGTTTTTT | CASRGTSGSTAGELFF
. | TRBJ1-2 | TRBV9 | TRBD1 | TGTGCCAGCACGCGGACAGGGGGCGCTTACGGCTACACCTTC | CASTRTGGAYGYTF
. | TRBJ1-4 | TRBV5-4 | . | TGTGCCAGCAGCGCCACAGGACAGACTAATGAAAAACTGTTTTTT | CASSATGQTNEKLFF
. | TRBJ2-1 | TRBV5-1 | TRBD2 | TGCGCCGCGGCTCCTCTAGCGGGAGCCTACAATGAGCAGTTCTTC | CAAAPLAGAYNEQFF
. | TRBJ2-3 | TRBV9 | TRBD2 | TGTGCCAGCAGCGTAGGGACTAGGACAGATACGCAGTATTTT | CASSVGTRTDTQYF